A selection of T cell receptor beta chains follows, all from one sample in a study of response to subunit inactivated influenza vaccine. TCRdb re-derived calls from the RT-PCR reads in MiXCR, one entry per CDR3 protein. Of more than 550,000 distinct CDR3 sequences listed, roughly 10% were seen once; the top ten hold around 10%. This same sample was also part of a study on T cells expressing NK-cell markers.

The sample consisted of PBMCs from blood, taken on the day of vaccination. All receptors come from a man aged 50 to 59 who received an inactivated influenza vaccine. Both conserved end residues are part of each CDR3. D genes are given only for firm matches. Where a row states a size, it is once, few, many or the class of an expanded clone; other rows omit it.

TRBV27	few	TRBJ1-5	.	TGTGCCACCGGGTCGTTGGGGGTGAGTCAGCCCCAGCATTTT	CATGSLGVSQPQHF
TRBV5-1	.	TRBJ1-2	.	TGCGCCAGCAGCTCAGGACAGTCATCTTATGGCTACACCTTC	CASSSGQSSYGYTF
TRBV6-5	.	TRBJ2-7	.	TGTGCCAGCAGTTACTCCGCGGGGAACTGGGAGCAGTACTTC	CASSYSAGNWEQYF
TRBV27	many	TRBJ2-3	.	TGTGCCAGCAGTTTAAACAGGGCAGGCACTGCCTGGGATCAGTATTTT	CASSLNRAGTAWDQYF
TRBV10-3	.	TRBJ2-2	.	TGTGCCATCAGTGAACAGGGCCTGAAGAACACCGGGGAGCTGTTTTTT	CAISEQGLKNTGELFF
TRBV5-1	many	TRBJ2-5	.	TGCGCCAGCAGCTCCGGGACACAAGAGACCCAGTACTTC	CASSSGTQETQYF
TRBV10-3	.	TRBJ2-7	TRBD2	TGTGCCATAAGGACTAGCGAGGGCTACGAGCAGTACTTC	CAIRTSEGYEQYF
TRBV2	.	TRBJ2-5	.	TGTGCCAGCAGTGAAGCACCAAGGTGGGAGACCCAGTACTTC	CASSEAPRWETQYF
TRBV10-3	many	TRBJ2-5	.	TGTGCCATCAGTGAAGTTCCGCGAACTGGCGAGACCCAGTACTTC	CAISEVPRTGETQYF
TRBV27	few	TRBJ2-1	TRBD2	TGTGCCAGCAGTTCCCGAGGGACTAGCGGGAGGGACCCAAATAATGAGCAGTTCTTC	CASSSRGTSGRDPNNEQFF
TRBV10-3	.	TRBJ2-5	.	TGTGCCATCAAACCGGAGATCCAAGAGACCCAGTACTTC	CAIKPEIQETQYF
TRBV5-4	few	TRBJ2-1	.	TGTGCCAGCAGCGACGGGACCTTATACAATGAGCAGTTCTTC	CASSDGTLYNEQFF
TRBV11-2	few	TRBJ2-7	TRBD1	TGTGCCAGCAGCTTAGTATCGGGTCAGGGGGCCTACGAGCAGTACTTC	CASSLVSGQGAYEQYF
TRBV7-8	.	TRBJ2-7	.	TGTGCCAGCAGCTTGTCAGTGGACGAGCAGTACTTC	CASSLSVDEQYF
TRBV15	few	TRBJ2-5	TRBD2	TGTGCCACCCTTACTAGCGGATCGTACCAAGAGACCCAGTACTTC	CATLTSGSYQETQYF
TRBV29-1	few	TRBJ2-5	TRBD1	TGCAGCGTTGAAGATCAGGGGGACAGGGGGGAGACCCAGTACTTC	CSVEDQGDRGETQYF
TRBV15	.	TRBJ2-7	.	TGTGCCACCCAAGCAGAGACAGGGGACTACTACGAGCAGTACTTC	CATQAETGDYYEQYF
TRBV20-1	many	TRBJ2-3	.	TGCAGTGCGAGCCGTCTATTTGGGACCTCTCGCACAGATACGCAGTATTTT	CSASRLFGTSRTDTQYF
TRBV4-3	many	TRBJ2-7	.	TGCGCCAGCAGCCAAAGTGGGACTCACTACGAGCAGTACTTC	CASSQSGTHYEQYF
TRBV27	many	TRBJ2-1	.	TGTGCCAGCAGTCGGAGCATCGATGAGCAGTTCTTC	CASSRSIDEQFF
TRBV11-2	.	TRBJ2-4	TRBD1	TGTGCCAGCAGTAAGGGACCGACAGGGGCCAAAAACATTCAGTACTTC	CASSKGPTGAKNIQYF
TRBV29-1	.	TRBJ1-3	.	TGCAGCGTTGATGGTGGTTCCTCTGGAAACACCATATATTTT	CSVDGGSSGNTIYF
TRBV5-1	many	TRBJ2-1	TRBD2	TGCGCCAGCAGCGTCGGGGTGAGAGGCGGGGGGCGATCCTACAATGAGCAGTTCTTC	CASSVGVRGGGRSYNEQFF
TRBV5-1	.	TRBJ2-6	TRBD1	TGCGCCAGCAGCCGGGACAGGGCTGGGGCCAACGTCCTGACTTTC	CASSRDRAGANVLTF
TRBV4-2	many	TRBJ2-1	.	TGTGCCAGCAGCCTCCGACAGGCAGGCAATGAGCAGTTCTTC	CASSLRQAGNEQFF
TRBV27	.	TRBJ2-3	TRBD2	TGTGCCAACCACAGACTAGCGGGTAAGGAAGATACGCAGTATTTT	CANHRLAGKEDTQYF
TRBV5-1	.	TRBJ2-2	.	TGCGCCAGCAGCTTAGCGGACGCGAACACCGGGGAGCTGTTTTTT	CASSLADANTGELFF
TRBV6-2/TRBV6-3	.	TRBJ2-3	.	TGTGCCAGCACGGCAGGCAGGGCCCTTACAGATACGCAGTATTTT	CASTAGRALTDTQYF
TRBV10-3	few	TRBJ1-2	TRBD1	TGTGCCATCAGTGAGTCTGACGACAGGGGGATCTATGGCTACACCTTC	CAISESDDRGIYGYTF
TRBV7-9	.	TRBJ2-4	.	TGTGCCAGCAGCCCCGTCGCCTTAAACATTCAGTACTTC	CASSPVALNIQYF
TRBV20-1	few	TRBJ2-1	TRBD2	TGCAGTGCTAGGGGACTAGCGGAGCCCCGCGACAACAATGAGCAGTTCTTC	CSARGLAEPRDNNEQFF
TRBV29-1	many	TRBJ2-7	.	TGCAGCGTTGGAAAGGATTCCTACGAGCAGTACTTC	CSVGKDSYEQYF
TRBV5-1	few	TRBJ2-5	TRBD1	TGTGCCAGCAGTAAAGGGACAGGCCAAGAGACCCAGTACTTC	CASSKGTGQETQYF
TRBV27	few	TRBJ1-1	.	TGTGCCAGCAGTTTATCGAGGGGGAGAGAAGCTTTCTTT	CASSLSRGREAFF
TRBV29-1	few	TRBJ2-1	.	TGCAGCGTGGGTTTGGGAGTCTTAGCGGATGAGCAGTTCTTC	CSVGLGVLADEQFF
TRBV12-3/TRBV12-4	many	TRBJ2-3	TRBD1	TGTGCCAGCAGTCTGTCGACAGGGGGCGCCGATACGCAGTATTTT	CASSLSTGGADTQYF
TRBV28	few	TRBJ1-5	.	TGTGCCAGCAGTTTAATTTTGGTGACAACGGATAGCAATCAGCCCCAGCATTTT	CASSLILVTTDSNQPQHF
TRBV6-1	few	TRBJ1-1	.	TGTGCCAGCATTAAGCCCGGGACGGTAACTGAAGCTTTCTTT	CASIKPGTVTEAFF
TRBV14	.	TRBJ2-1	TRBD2	TGTGCCAGCAGCCCCATCGTTACTAGCGGGGCTTACAATGAGCAGTTCTTC	CASSPIVTSGAYNEQFF
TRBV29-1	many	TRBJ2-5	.	TGCAGCGTTGAGGGAGGCAAAGAGACCCAGTACTTC	CSVEGGKETQYF
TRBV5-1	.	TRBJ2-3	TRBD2	TGCGCCAGCAGCCCGGACGCGGGGGGGCTGCCGGATACGCAGTATTTT	CASSPDAGGLPDTQYF
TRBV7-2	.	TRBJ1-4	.	TGTGCCAGCAGCTTAGACTTGACAGGCATAAATGAAAAACTGTTTTTT	CASSLDLTGINEKLFF
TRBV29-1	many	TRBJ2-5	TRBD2	TGCAGCGTGGGACTAGCGGAAGAGACCCAGTACTTC	CSVGLAEETQYF
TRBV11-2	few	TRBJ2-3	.	TGTGCCAGCAGCTTCATTGTGGCAGATACGCAGTATTTT	CASSFIVADTQYF
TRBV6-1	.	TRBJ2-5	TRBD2	TGTGCCAGCAGGAAGGGACTAGCGGGAGGCGCGGGTCAAGAGACCCAGTACTTC	CASRKGLAGGAGQETQYF